This T cell receptor beta chain was recorded in a study of cytomegalovirus exposure and HLA in healthy donors. Both 60 Vbeta primers and 13 Jbeta primers went into the PCR. Only in-frame clones appear in the TCRdb table, and some are missing; sequencing was by immunoSEQ multiplex PCR. The data hold over 150,000 clones, with about 65% observed a single time. The CDR3 has 17 residues. Germline V gives CDR1 SGHAT, CDR2 FQNNGV. Trimming took 0 bases from V and 2 from J; bases not matched to a gene: 9. The sequencing input was PBMCs. The chain couples TRBV11-2 to TRBJ2-5; 7 bases align to TRBD2. The TCR comes from a woman in her 30s in good health and CMV-seronegative. This chain's CDR3 is CASSLERLAVGQETQYF. CDR3 nucleotide sequence: TGTGCCAGCAGCTTAGAACGGCTAGCGGTTGGGCAAGAGACCCAGTACTTC.